A single T cell receptor beta chain is shown here with its context. Its target is unknown. The CDR3 sequence is 16 residues long. Germline V gene lookup returns CDR1 SSHAT and CDR2 FNYEAQ (reference sequence). With UMIs, 5'RACE template switching was used to make TCR beta cDNA. TCRdb re-called the 5' RACE reads and catalogs CDR3 proteins one per entry, DNA excluded. The sample totals some 390,000 distinct CDR3 sequences. These data are taken from a study of T cells expressing NK-cell markers. In the study overall: Investigators obtained TCR beta repertoires from sorted CD3+CD56+NKG2C+, CD3+CD56+NKG2C- and CD3+CD56-NKG2C+ T cells. Findings and caveats of the study: HCMV specificity of the expanded NKG2C+ T cell clones was not established. In a group of 5 to 7 donors, dominant NKG2C+ clonotypes represented about 1.0-7.5% of CD8+ T cells.

This TCR was recovered from a woman aged 45-65 years in good health. Sequencing used blood T cells: a sorted CD56 or NKG2C T cell subset, CD4+ or CD8+ T cells, or bulk PBMC T cells (not recorded which). The chain carries TRBV7-7 and TRBJ2-2; the D call of TRBD2 rests on TCRdb alone, since no DNA is present to check it. The CDR3 protein is CASSFGTSRGTGELFF.